Listed here is a single T cell receptor (beta chain). Its antigen remains unknown. This specimen belongs to a study of cytomegalovirus exposure and HLA in healthy donors. Broader study findings: Accurate prediction of HLA-A and HLA-B alleles (for most subjects) was reportedly achieved from TCR beta sequences. A later analysis linked a missense variant in DCLRE1C to the trimming of TCR beta V and J genes. The authors listed roughly 150 TCR beta chains as cytomegalovirus-associated.

Amplification used 60 Vbeta primers and 13 Jbeta primers. Using immunoSEQ multiplex PCR, the repertoire was profiled, and TCRdb retains in-frame clones only, with some absent. Here the sample spans 100,000 to 150,000 clones, 70% to 85% being singletons. CDR1 is LNHDA, CDR2 SQIVND, per germline (reference sequence). Trimming took 4 bases from V and 5 from J; bases not matched to a gene: 8. This CDR3 region has 15 residues. The sample was PBMCs. This chain joins TRBV19 and TRBJ1-1; TRBD1 agrees at 9 bases. The receptor was isolated from a middle-aged woman in good health and CMV-seropositive. The CDR3 DNA is TGTGCCAGTAGTACCGACAGGGGGATCAAAACTGAAGCTTTCTTT. It encodes CASSTDRGIKTEAFF.